This TCR beta chain was identified in a study of T cell responses to AZD1222 COVID-19 vaccine. Study-wide background: Pooled in the analysis were second doses at about 4 or about 12 weeks.

This CDR3 is built from 15 residues. Trimming cost V 0 bases and J 2 bases, with 8 bases left between them. Germline V gene lookup returns CDR1 SGHTA and CDR2 FQGNSA. Only in-frame clones appear in the TCRdb table, and some are missing; sequencing was by immunoSEQ multiplex PCR. The sample gives about 130,000 clones, approximately 88% of which show up once; around 1.5% is in the top ten. To note about this clone: Its target is not known.

Study-wide results and caveats: Spike-wide coverage was observed for vaccine-associated CD4 TCRs, with dominant responses at 160-218 and 743-854. Repertoire sampling was restricted to post-peak T cell response timepoints.

The TCR comes from an adult in good health. The specimen comprised peripheral blood, sampled on day 0 of AZD1222 vaccination. The chain uses TRBV7-2 and TRBJ1-3; D unclear. The CDR3 loop reads CASSLAWSAGNTIYF. The CDR3 nucleotides are TGTGCCAGCAGCTTAGCTTGGTCAGCTGGAAACACCATATATTTT.